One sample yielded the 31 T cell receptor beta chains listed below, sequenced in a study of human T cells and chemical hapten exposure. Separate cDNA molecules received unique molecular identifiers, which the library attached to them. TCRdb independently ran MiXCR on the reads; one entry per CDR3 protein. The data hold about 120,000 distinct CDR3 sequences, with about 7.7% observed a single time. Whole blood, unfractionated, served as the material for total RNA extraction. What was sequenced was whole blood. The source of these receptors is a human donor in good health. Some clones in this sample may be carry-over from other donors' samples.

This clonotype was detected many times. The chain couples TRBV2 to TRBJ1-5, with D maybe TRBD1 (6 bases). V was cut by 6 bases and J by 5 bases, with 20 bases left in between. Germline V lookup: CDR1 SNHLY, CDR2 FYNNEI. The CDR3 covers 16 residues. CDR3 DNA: TGTGCCAGCAGCCCCAGCAGGGGCCCCTCGGATCAGCCCCAGCATTTT. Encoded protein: CASSPSRGPSDQPQHF.

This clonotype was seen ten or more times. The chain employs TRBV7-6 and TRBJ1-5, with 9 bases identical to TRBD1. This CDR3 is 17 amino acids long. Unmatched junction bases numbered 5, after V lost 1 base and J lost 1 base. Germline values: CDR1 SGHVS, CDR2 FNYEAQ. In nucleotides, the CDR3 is TGTGCCAGCAGCTTAGGGAGGACAGGGGACAGCAATCAGCCCCAGCATTTT. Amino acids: CASSLGRTGDSNQPQHF.

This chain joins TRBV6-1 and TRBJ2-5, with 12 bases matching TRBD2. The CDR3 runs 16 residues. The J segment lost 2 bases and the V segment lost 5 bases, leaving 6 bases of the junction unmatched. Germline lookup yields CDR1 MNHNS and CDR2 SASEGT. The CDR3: CASSKGLAGRQETQYF. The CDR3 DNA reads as TGTGCCAGCAGTAAAGGACTAGCGGGACGGCAAGAGACCCAGTACTTC.

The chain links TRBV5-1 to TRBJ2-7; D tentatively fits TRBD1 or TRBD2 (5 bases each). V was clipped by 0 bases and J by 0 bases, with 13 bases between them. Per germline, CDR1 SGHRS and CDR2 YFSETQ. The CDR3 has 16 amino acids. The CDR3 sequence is CASSLGFQGPSYEQYF. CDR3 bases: TGCGCCAGCAGCTTGGGGTTCCAGGGACCCTCCTACGAGCAGTACTTC. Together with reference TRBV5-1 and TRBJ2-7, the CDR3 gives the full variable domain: KAGVTQTPRYLIKTRGQQVTLSCSPISGHRSVSWYQQTPGQGLQFLFEYFSETQRNKGNFPGRFSGRQFSNSRSEMNVSTLELGDSALYLCASSLGFQGPSYEQYFGPGTRLTVT.

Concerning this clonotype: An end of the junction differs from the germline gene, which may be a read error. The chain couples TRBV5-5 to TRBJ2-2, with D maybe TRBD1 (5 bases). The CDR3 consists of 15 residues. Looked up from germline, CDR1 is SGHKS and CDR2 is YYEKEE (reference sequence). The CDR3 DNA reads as TGTACCAGCAGCTTTCGGCAGGGATGGGGCGGGGAGCTGTTTTTT. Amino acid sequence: CTSSFRQGWGGELFF.

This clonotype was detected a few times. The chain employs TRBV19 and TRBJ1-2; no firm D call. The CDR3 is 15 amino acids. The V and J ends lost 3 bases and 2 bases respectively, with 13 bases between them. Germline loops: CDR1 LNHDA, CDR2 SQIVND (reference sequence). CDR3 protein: CASSIYETVNYGYTF. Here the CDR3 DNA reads TGTGCCAGTAGTATTTATGAGACGGTGAACTATGGCTACACCTTC.

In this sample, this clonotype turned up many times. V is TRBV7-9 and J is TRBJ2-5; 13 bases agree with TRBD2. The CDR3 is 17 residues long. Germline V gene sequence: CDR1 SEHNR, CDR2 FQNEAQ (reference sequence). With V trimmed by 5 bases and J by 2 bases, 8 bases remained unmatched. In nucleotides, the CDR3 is TGTGCCAGCAGCCGACCGGGACTAGCGGGGCCGCAAGAGACCCAGTACTTC. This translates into CASSRPGLAGPQETQYF.

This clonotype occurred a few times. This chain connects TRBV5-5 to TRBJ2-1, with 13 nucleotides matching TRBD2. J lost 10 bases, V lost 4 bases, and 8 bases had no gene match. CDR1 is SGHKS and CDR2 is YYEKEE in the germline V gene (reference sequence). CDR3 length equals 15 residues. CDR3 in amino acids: CASSGRLAGGEEQFF. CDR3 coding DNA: TGTGCCAGCAGCGGGCGACTAGCGGGGGGTGAGGAGCAGTTCTTC. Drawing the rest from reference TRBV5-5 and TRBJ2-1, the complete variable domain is DAGVTQSPTHLIKTRGQQVTLRCSPISGHKSVSWYQQVLGQGPQFIFQYYEKEERGRGNFPDRFSARQFPNYSSELNVNALLLGDSALYLCASSGRLAGGEEQFFGPGTRLTVL.

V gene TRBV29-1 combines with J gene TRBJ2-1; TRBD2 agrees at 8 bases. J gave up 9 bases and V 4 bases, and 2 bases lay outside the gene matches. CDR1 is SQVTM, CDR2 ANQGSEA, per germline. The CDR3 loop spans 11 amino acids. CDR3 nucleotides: TGCAGCGTTGTCGCGGGGGGTGAGCAGTTCTTC. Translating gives CSVVAGGEQFF.

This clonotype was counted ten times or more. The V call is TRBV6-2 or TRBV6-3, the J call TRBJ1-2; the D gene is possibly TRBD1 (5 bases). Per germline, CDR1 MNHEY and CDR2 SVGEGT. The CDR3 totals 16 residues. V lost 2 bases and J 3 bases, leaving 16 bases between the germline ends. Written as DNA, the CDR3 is TGTGCCAGCAGTTACCGGGACCTACCTCTCCACTATGGCTACACCTTC. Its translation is CASSYRDLPLHYGYTF.

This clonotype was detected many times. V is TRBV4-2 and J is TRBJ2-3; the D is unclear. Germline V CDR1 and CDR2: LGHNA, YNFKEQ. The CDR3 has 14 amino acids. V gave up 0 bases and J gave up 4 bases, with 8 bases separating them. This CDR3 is CASSQDWSADTQYF. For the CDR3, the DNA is TGTGCCAGCAGCCAAGATTGGAGCGCAGATACGCAGTATTTT.

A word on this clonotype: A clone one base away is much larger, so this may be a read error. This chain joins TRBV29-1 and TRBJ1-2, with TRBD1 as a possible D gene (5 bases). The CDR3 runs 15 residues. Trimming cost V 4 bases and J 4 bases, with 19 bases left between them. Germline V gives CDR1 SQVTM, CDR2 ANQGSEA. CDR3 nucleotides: TGCAGCGTTGGCTGTCGGGGGGTATTTTCCTATGGCTACACCTTC. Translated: CSVGCRGVFSYGYTF.

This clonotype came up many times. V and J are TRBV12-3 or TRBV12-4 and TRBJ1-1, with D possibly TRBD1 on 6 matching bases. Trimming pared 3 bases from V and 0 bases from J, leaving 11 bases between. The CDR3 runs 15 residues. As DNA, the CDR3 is TGTGCCAGCAGTTTCAGTGGGGGCCTGAACACTGAAGCTTTCTTT. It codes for CASSFSGGLNTEAFF.

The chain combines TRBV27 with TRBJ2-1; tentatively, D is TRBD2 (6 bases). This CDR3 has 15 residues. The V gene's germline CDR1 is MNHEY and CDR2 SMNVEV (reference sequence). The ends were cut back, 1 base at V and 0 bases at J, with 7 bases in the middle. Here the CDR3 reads CASSLLADSYNEQFF. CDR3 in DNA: TGTGCCAGCAGTTTATTAGCGGACTCCTACAATGAGCAGTTCTTC.

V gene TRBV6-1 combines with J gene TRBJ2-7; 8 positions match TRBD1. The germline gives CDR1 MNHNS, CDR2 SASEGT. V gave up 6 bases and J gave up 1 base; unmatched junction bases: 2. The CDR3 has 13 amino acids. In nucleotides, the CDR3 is TGTGCCAGCAGGGACAGGGCATCCTACGAGCAGTACTTC. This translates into CASRDRASYEQYF.

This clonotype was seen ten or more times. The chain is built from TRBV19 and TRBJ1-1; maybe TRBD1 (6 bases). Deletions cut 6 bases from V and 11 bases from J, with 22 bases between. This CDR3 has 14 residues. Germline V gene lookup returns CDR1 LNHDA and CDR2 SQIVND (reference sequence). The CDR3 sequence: CASSGAVGGARAFF. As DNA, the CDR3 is TGTGCCAGTAGCGGGGCTGTAGGGGGGGCGAGGGCTTTCTTT.

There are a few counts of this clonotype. CDR3 region: CASSLATGGTDTQYF. CDR3 sequence (DNA): TGTGCCAGCAGCTTAGCAACGGGAGGCACAGATACGCAGTATTTT. The gene calls are TRBV7-6 and TRBJ2-3; D might be TRBD2 (6 bases). V shed 0 bases and J shed 1 base, with 8 bases lying between them. Germline assignment: CDR1 SGHVS and CDR2 FNYEAQ. This CDR3 is 15 amino acids long. Together with reference TRBV7-6 and TRBJ2-3, the CDR3 gives the full variable domain: GAGVSQSPRYKVTKRGQDVALRCDPISGHVSLYWYRQALGQGPEFLTYFNYEAQQDKSGLPNDRFSAERPEGSISTLTIQRTEQRDSAMYRCASSLATGGTDTQYFGPGTRLTVL.

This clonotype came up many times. The CDR3 spells CSASIDRDTGELFF. The DNA for the CDR3 is TGCAGCGCCTCGATTGACAGGGATACCGGGGAGCTGTTTTTT. The V call is TRBV29-1, the J call TRBJ2-2; 7 nucleotides align to TRBD1. J lost 5 bases, V lost 7 bases, and 10 bases had no gene match. Germline assignment: CDR1 SQVTM and CDR2 ANQGSEA. The CDR3 runs to 14 residues.

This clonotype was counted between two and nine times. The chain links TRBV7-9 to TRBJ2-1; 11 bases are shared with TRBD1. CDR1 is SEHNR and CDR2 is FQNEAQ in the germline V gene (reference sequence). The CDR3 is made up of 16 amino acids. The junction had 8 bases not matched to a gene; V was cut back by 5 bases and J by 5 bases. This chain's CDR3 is CASSRRLGQGDNEQFF. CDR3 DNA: TGTGCCAGCAGCAGGCGACTGGGACAGGGGGACAATGAGCAGTTCTTC. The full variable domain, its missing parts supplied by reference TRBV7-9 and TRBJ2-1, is DTGVSQNPRHKITKRGQNVTFRCDPISEHNRLYWYRQTLGQGPEFLTYFQNEAQLEKSRLLSDRFSAERPKGSFSTLEIQRTEQGDSAMYLCASSRRLGQGDNEQFFGPGTRLTVL.

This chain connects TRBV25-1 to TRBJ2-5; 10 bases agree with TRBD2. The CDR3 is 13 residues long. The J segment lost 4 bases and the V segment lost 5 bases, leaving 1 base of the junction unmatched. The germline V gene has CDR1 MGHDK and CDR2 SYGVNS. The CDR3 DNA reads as TGTGCCAGCAGTCTAGCGGGAGCAGAGACCCAGTACTTC. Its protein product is CASSLAGAETQYF. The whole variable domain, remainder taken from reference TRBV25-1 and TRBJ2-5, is EADIYQTPRYLVIGTGKKITLECSQTMGHDKMYWYQQDPGMELHLIHYSYGVNSTEKGDLSSESTVSRIRTEHFPLTLESARPSHTSQYLCASSLAGAETQYFGPGTRLLVL.

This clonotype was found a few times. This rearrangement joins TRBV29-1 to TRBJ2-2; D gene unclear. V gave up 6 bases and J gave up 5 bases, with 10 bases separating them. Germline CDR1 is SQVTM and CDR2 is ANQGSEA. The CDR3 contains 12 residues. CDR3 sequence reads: CSVRQETGELFF. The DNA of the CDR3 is TGCAGCGTGAGGCAGGAGACCGGGGAGCTGTTTTTT.

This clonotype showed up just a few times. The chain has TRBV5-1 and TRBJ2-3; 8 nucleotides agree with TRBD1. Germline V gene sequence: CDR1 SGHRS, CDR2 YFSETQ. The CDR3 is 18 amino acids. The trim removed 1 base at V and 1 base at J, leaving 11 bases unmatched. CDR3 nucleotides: TGCGCCAGCAGCTTGTCTCAGGGGGCGGTATCGGGCACAGATACGCAGTATTTT. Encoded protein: CASSLSQGAVSGTDTQYF.

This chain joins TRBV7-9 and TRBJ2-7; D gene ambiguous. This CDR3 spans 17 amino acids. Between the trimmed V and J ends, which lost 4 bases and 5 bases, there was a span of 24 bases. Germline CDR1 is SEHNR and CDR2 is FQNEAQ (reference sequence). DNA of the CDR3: TGTGCCAGCAGCTATTCTACCGGTGGAGAGAGAGGCAACGAGCAGTACTTC. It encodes CASSYSTGGERGNEQYF.

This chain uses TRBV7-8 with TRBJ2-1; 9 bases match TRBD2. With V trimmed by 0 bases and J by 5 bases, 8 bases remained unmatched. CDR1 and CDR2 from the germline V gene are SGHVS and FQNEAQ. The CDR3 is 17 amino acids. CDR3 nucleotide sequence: TGTGCCAGCAGCTTAGCGGGGCGGGAGGGCCTCAACAATGAGCAGTTCTTC. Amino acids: CASSLAGREGLNNEQFF. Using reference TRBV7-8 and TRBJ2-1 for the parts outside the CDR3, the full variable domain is GAGVSQSPRYKVAKRGQDVALRCDPISGHVSLFWYQQALGQGPEFLTYFQNEAQLDKSGLPSDRFFAERPEGSVSTLKIQRTQQEDSAVYLCASSLAGREGLNNEQFFGPGTRLTVL.

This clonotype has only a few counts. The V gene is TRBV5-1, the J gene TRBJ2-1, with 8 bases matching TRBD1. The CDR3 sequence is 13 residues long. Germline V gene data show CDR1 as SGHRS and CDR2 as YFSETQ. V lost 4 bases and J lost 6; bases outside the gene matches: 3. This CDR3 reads CASSPDRVNEQFF. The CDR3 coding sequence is TGCGCCAGCAGCCCGGACAGGGTCAATGAGCAGTTCTTC.

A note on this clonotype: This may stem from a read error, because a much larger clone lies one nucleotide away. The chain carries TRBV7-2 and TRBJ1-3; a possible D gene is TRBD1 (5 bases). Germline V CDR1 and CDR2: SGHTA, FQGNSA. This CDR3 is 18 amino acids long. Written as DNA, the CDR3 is TGTGCCAGCAGCTTAGCGGGCAGACAGTCCGCCTCAGGAAGCACCATATATTTT. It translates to CASSLAGRQSASGSTIYF.

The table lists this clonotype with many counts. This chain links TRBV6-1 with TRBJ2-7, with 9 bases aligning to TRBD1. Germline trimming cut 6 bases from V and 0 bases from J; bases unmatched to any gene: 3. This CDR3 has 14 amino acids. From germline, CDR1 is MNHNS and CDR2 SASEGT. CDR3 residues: CASSGTGSSYEQYF. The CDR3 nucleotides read TGTGCCAGCAGCGGGACAGGGAGCTCCTACGAGCAGTACTTC.

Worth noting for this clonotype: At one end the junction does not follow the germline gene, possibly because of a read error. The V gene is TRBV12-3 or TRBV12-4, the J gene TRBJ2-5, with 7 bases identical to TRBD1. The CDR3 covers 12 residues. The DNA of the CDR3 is TGTGCCAGCAGTTTCGGCAGGACAGGTTGGGACTTC. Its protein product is CASSFGRTGWDF.

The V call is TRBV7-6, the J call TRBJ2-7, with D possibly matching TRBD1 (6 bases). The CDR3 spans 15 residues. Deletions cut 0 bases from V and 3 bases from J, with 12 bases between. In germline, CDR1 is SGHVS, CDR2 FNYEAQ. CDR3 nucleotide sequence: TGTGCCAGCAGCTTAGCGGGCCAGGGGAACTACGAGCAGTACTTC. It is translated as CASSLAGQGNYEQYF. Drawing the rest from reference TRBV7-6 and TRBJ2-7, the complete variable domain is GAGVSQSPRYKVTKRGQDVALRCDPISGHVSLYWYRQALGQGPEFLTYFNYEAQQDKSGLPNDRFSAERPEGSISTLTIQRTEQRDSAMYRCASSLAGQGNYEQYFGPGTRLTVT.

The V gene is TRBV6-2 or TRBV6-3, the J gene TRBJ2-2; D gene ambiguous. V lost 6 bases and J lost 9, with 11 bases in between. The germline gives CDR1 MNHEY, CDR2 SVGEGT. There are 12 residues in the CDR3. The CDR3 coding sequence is TGTGCCAGCAGCCAATCCCTCTGGGAGCTGTTTTTT. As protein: CASSQSLWELFF.

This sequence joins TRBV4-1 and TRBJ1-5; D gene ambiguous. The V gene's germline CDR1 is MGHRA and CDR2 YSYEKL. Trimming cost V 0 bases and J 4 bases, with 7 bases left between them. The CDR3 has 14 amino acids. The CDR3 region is CASSQEMRNQPQHF. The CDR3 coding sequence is TGCGCCAGCAGCCAAGAGATGAGAAATCAGCCCCAGCATTTT.